A single sample gave rise to the 19 T cell receptor beta chains below, sequenced in a study of regulatory T cells in long-lasting Graves disease. In building TCR beta libraries, iRepertoire HTBI primers were used together with Arm-PCR of CDR3 regions. TCRdb used MiXCR to reprocess the multiplex PCR reads, holding one entry per CDR3 protein. This table has around 420,000 distinct CDR3 sequences, about 15% appearing once. Time point specified: newly diagnosed GD, antithyroid drugs for less than 3 months. PBMCs were the source of the RNA used for TCR sequencing. This same sample was also part of a study on T cells in Graves' hyperthyroidism and ophthalmopathy.

Sequencing was performed on peripheral blood mononuclear cells (PBMCs), taken at new diagnosis, from a patient treated with antithyroid drugs. Receptors were obtained from a woman in her 40s with Graves disease.

The chain uses TRBV7-2 and TRBJ2-1; D is perhaps TRBD2 (6 bases). The V gene lost 3 bases and the J gene lost 0 bases, with 12 bases spanning the gap. CDR1 SGHTA and CDR2 FQGNSA come from the germline V gene. The length of the CDR3 is 16 residues. The CDR3 sequence is CASSFPGLSSYNEQFF. CDR3 bases: TGTGCCAGCAGCTTCCCGGGACTCAGCTCCTACAATGAGCAGTTCTTC.

This clonotype was counted a few times. The J gene is TRBJ2-2, the V gene TRBV7-6, with TRBD2 matching over 7 bases. Losses at the gene ends were 3 bases for V and 2 bases for J; bases not matched to a gene: 9. Germline-derived CDR1 and CDR2 are SGHVS and FNYEAQ. This CDR3 spans 17 amino acids. The CDR3, as DNA: TGTGCCAGCAGCTTTCCGGGCGGCGGGAGAAACACCGGGGAGCTGTTTTTT. Protein product: CASSFPGGGRNTGELFF.

This clonotype was detected ten times or more. The rearrangement links TRBV7-8 to TRBJ2-1, with TRBD2 matching 10 bases. Germline assignment: CDR1 SGHVS and CDR2 FQNEAQ. Trimming removed 2 bases from V and 3 bases from J; junction bases left unmatched: 4. This CDR3 is built from 16 residues. DNA for the CDR3: TGTGCCAGCAGCTTAAGACTAGCGGGTGTCTACAATGAGCAGTTCTTC. This codes for CASSLRLAGVYNEQFF.

A few counts support this clonotype. The V call is TRBV19, the J call TRBJ2-7; D remains unclear. Per the germline V gene, CDR1 is LNHDA and CDR2 is SQIVND (reference sequence). The length of the CDR3 is 14 residues. V dropped 3 bases and J dropped 6 bases, with 15 bases sitting between them. CDR3 in DNA: TGTGCCAGTAGTATCCGGGTAGTGGCCGCCGAGCAGTACTTC. Protein product: CASSIRVVAAEQYF.

This clonotype was observed at least ten times. The V and J genes are TRBV7-2 and TRBJ2-1; TRBD2 aligns across 10 bases. The CDR3 contains 17 residues. J gave up 3 bases and V 0 bases, and 5 bases lay outside the gene matches. Germline CDR1 reads SGHTA; CDR2 reads FQGNSA. CDR3 amino acids: CASSLARLAGYYNEQFF. The CDR3 DNA reads as TGTGCCAGCAGCTTAGCGAGACTAGCGGGTTACTACAATGAGCAGTTCTTC. Complete variable domain (other parts from reference TRBV7-2 and TRBJ2-1): GAGVSQSPSNKVTEKGKDVELRCDPISGHTALYWYRQSLGQGLEFLIYFQGNSAPDKSGLPSDRFSAERTGGSVSTLTIQRTQQEDSAVYLCASSLARLAGYYNEQFFGPGTRLTVL.

This clonotype was counted ten times or more. The CDR3 reads CASSIRLWTGELFF. The CDR3, as DNA: TGTGCCAGCAGCATCCGGCTGTGGACCGGGGAGCTGTTTTTT. The rearrangement uses TRBV9 and TRBJ2-2; D remains unclear. Germline V gene lookup returns CDR1 SGDLS and CDR2 YYNGEE. V dropped 4 bases and J dropped 5 bases, with 12 bases sitting between them. The CDR3 is 14 amino acids.

This chain joins TRBV7-8 and TRBJ2-5, with D possibly being TRBD1 or TRBD2 (5 bases each). Germline V gene data show CDR1 as SGHVS and CDR2 as FQNEAQ. Trimming removed 1 base from V and 0 bases from J, with 9 bases in between. The CDR3 length is 15 residues. The CDR3 spells CASSLVWGYQETQYF. The CDR3 DNA reads TGTGCCAGCAGCTTAGTGTGGGGGTACCAAGAGACCCAGTACTTC. Filled out from reference TRBV7-8 and TRBJ2-5, the complete variable domain reads GAGVSQSPRYKVAKRGQDVALRCDPISGHVSLFWYQQALGQGPEFLTYFQNEAQLDKSGLPSDRFFAERPEGSVSTLKIQRTQQEDSAVYLCASSLVWGYQETQYFGPGTRLLVL.

J is TRBJ2-5 and V is TRBV5-1; D might be TRBD1 (6 bases). The CDR3 runs 14 residues. Germline V gene lookup returns CDR1 SGHRS and CDR2 YFSETQ. V dropped 3 bases and J dropped 0 bases, with 9 bases sitting between them. CDR3 nucleotide sequence: TGCGCCAGCAGCTCCGGGACAAACCAAGAGACCCAGTACTTC. Translated: CASSSGTNQETQYF. The entire variable domain, with the rest obtained from reference TRBV5-1 and TRBJ2-5, is as follows: KAGVTQTPRYLIKTRGQQVTLSCSPISGHRSVSWYQQTPGQGLQFLFEYFSETQRNKGNFPGRFSGRQFSNSRSEMNVSTLELGDSALYLCASSSGTNQETQYFGPGTRLLVL.

This clonotype was observed many times. This chain links TRBV7-9 with TRBJ2-3; D gene uncertain. Germline CDR1 reads SEHNR; CDR2 reads FQNEAQ (reference sequence). The CDR3 covers 14 residues. Trimming shortened V by 4 bases and J by 1 base, and 9 bases separated the two germline ends. CDR3 DNA: TGTGCCAGCAGCTCCCTTAGGGGCACAGATACGCAGTATTTT. Protein sequence: CASSSLRGTDTQYF.

The chain uses TRBV12-3 or TRBV12-4 and TRBJ2-1; either TRBD1 or TRBD2 may fit D (5 bases each). The V gene lost 5 bases and the J gene lost 6 bases, with 14 bases spanning the gap. CDR3 length: 14 residues. CDR3 coding DNA: TGTGCCAGCAGTCCAACTCAGGGACGCAATGAGCAGTTCTTC. It codes for CASSPTQGRNEQFF.

This clonotype was seen more than once but under ten times. The genes are TRBV5-1 and TRBJ2-1; D possibly corresponds to TRBD2 (6 bases). CDR3 length: 15 residues. Trimming removed 2 bases at V and 6 bases at J, with 15 bases between. The germline CDR1 and CDR2 sequences are SGHRS and YFSETQ. The CDR3 is CASSFGGNNGNEQFF. The CDR3 region has the DNA TGCGCCAGCAGCTTTGGGGGGAATAATGGCAATGAGCAGTTCTTC.

This clonotype has only a few counts. This sequence joins TRBV12-3 or TRBV12-4 and TRBJ1-5; D possibly corresponds to TRBD1 (5 bases). V lost 5 bases, J lost 11 bases, and 16 bases lay in between. The CDR3 runs to 13 residues. This CDR3 is CASSTYRDGTQHF. CDR3 nucleotide sequence: TGTGCCAGCAGTACATACCGGGACGGTACCCAGCATTTT.

V usage is TRBV10-2 and J usage is TRBJ2-1; TRBD1 aligns across 9 bases. The trim removed 8 bases at V and 5 bases at J, leaving 4 bases unmatched. The CDR3 sequence is 13 residues long. Per the germline V gene, CDR1 is WSHSY and CDR2 is SAAADI. DNA of the CDR3: TGCGCCAGCCTCCGGGACAGGGACAATGAGCAGTTCTTC. Translated: CASLRDRDNEQFF.

As for this clonotype: Since no conserved phenylalanine or tryptophan closes the CDR3, a read error is the likely cause. The chain carries TRBV27 and TRBJ1-6; D remains ambiguous. The V and J ends lost 3 bases and 2 bases respectively, with 11 bases between them. The CDR3 runs 16 residues. The germline gives CDR1 MNHEY, CDR2 SMNVEV (reference sequence). The DNA for the CDR3 is TGTGCCAGCAGTTTTCTCCAGAGGCCCTATAATTCACCCCTCCACTCT. This translates into CASSFLQRPYNSPLHS.

The sample holds many counts of this clonotype. This sequence joins TRBV28 and TRBJ1-2; no firm D call. CDR1 is MDHEN and CDR2 is SYDVKM in the germline V gene. This CDR3 has 13 residues. The germline V and J ends were trimmed by 3 bases and 3 bases, with 8 bases remaining between them. CDR3 bases: TGTGCCAGCAGTTTGGGTCCTTACTATGGCTACACCTTC. It translates to CASSLGPYYGYTF.

This clonotype was seen many times. J is TRBJ2-5 and V is TRBV5-1; D might be TRBD2 (6 bases). The CDR3 has 11 amino acids. The V gene lost 4 bases and the J gene lost 7 bases, with 8 bases spanning the gap. Germline assignment: CDR1 SGHRS and CDR2 YFSETQ. The CDR3 sequence is CASSPGGTQYF. CDR3 nucleotide sequence: TGCGCCAGCAGCCCCGGGGGGACCCAGTACTTC. Looking up the rest from reference TRBV5-1 and TRBJ2-5 gives the full variable domain: KAGVTQTPRYLIKTRGQQVTLSCSPISGHRSVSWYQQTPGQGLQFLFEYFSETQRNKGNFPGRFSGRQFSNSRSEMNVSTLELGDSALYLCASSPGGTQYFGPGTRLLVL.

This clonotype was counted many times. An end of the junction does not agree with germline; a read error may underlie this. The chain employs TRBV7-7 and TRBJ2-3, with TRBD2 matching 7 bases. The germline V gene has CDR1 SSHAT and CDR2 FNYEAQ (reference sequence). This CDR3 has 15 amino acids. This CDR3 reads CASSPAGVGPDTQYF. In nucleotides, the CDR3 is TGCGCCAGCAGCCCCGCGGGAGTTGGCCCAGATACGCAGTATTTT.

This clonotype has ten or more counts. The V call is TRBV28, the J call TRBJ2-1; TRBD2 matches at 12 bases. CDR1 and CDR2 from the germline V gene are MDHEN and SYDVKM. V trimming: 5 bases; J trimming: 4 bases; junction bases outside the gene matches: 9. The CDR3 contains 17 residues. CDR3 residues: CASSPPTSGSPYNEQFF. CDR3 nucleotide sequence: TGTGCCAGCAGTCCCCCGACTAGCGGGAGCCCTTACAATGAGCAGTTCTTC.

Many counts were recorded for this clonotype. The chain recombines TRBV20-1 with TRBJ2-2; tentative D call: TRBD1 (5 bases). CDR3 length: 13 amino acids. The V end lost 6 bases, the J end lost 0 bases, and 8 bases lay between the germline ends. CDR1 is DFQATT, CDR2 SNEGSKA, per germline (reference sequence). The CDR3 sequence is CSAKTANTGELFF. Here the CDR3 DNA reads TGCAGTGCAAAGACAGCGAACACCGGGGAGCTGTTTTTT.